The rows below give T cell receptor beta chains drawn from one sample of a study of cytomegalovirus exposure and HLA in healthy donors. Assay used: immunoSEQ multiplex PCR; TCRdb lists only in-frame clones, some missing. In the table there are roughly 120,000 clones, roughly 89% of which are singletons. The sequenced sample consisted of PBMCs. The source of these receptors is a man aged 25 to 40 in good health and CMV-seronegative. The CDR3 runs from the conserved cysteine through the conserved F or W. A D gene is named only where the DNA matches it firmly. Size is stated for part of the rows, as once, few or many counts, or as a class when the clone is expanded.

v_call	d_call	j_call	clone_size	cdr3_aa	cdr3_nt
TRBV4-3	-	TRBJ1-2	-	CASSQGGGPNYGYTF	TGCGCCAGCAGCCAAGGGGGCGGCCCTAACTATGGCTACACCTTC
TRBV6-6	-	TRBJ2-3	-	CASSLGHYTDTQYF	TGTGCCAGCAGTTTAGGACATTACACAGATACGCAGTATTTT
TRBV29-1	TRBD1	TRBJ1-5	-	CSARTGENQPQHF	TGCAGCGCAAGGACAGGGGAAAATCAGCCCCAGCATTTT
TRBV4-2	TRBD2	TRBJ2-7	-	CASSQALSGGPYEQYF	TGTGCCAGCAGCCAAGCGCTTAGCGGGGGCCCCTACGAGCAGTACTTC
TRBV27	TRBD1	TRBJ2-5	-	CASSPDRDEETQYF	TGTGCCAGCAGCCCGGACAGGGATGAAGAGACCCAGTACTTC
TRBV7-9	-	TRBJ1-5	-	CASSSSGGPQPQHF	TGTGCCAGCAGCTCCTCGGGGGGCCCTCAGCCCCAGCATTTT
TRBV28	TRBD1	TRBJ2-1	-	CASNLRGRSSYNEQFF	TGTGCCAGCAACCTCAGGGGGCGTAGCTCCTACAATGAGCAGTTCTTC
TRBV11-2	TRBD1	TRBJ1-2	-	CASKTGVNYGYTF	TGTGCCAGCAAAACAGGGGTTAACTATGGCTACACCTTC
TRBV7-6	TRBD2	TRBJ2-3	-	CASSGLAGANTDTQYF	TGTGCCAGCAGCGGCCTAGCGGGGGCCAACACAGATACGCAGTATTTT
TRBV9	TRBD1	TRBJ1-2	few	CASSFSGGGYTF	TGTGCCAGCAGCTTCTCAGGGGGAGGCTACACCTTC
TRBV19	-	TRBJ2-3	-	CASSTGLADTQYF	TGTGCCAGTAGTACAGGGTTGGCAGATACGCAGTATTTT
TRBV7-9	-	TRBJ2-7	-	CASRGATYEQYF	TGTGCCAGCCGGGGGGCTACCTACGAGCAGTACTTC
TRBV6-1	-	TRBJ1-6	-	CASSEWSQANSPLHF	TGTGCCAGCAGTGAATGGTCGCAGGCAAATTCACCCCTCCACTTT
TRBV7-9	TRBD1	TRBJ1-6	-	CASSLAGETGRSPLHF	TGTGCCAGCAGCTTAGCGGGGGAGACAGGGCGTTCACCCCTCCACTTT
TRBV9	-	TRBJ2-2	-	CASSVDGQGGTGELFF	TGTGCCAGCAGCGTAGATGGACAGGGAGGGACCGGGGAGCTGTTTTTT
TRBV6-1	TRBD1	TRBJ1-5	once	CASSGRDRGYSNQPQHF	TGTGCCAGCAGTGGTCGGGACAGGGGATATAGCAATCAGCCCCAGCATTTT
TRBV6-5	TRBD1	TRBJ1-5	-	CASRGQSNQPQHF	TGTGCCAGCAGGGGACAGTCCAATCAGCCCCAGCATTTT
TRBV6-1	TRBD2	TRBJ2-1	-	CASSEVPSGGAGVEQFF	TGTGCCAGCAGTGAAGTGCCTAGCGGGGGGGCCGGGGTTGAGCAGTTCTTC
TRBV28	TRBD2	TRBJ2-3	-	CASSSMSSGGPTDTQYF	TGTGCCAGCAGTTCCATGTCTAGCGGGGGGCCCACAGATACGCAGTATTTT
TRBV7-8	TRBD2	TRBJ2-2	-	CASSLLAGRAGELFF	TGTGCCAGCAGCCTTCTAGCGGGGAGGGCCGGGGAGCTGTTTTTT
TRBV6-4	-	TRBJ2-2	-	CASSDGQNTGELFF	TGTGCCAGCAGTGACGGACAGAACACCGGGGAGCTGTTTTTT
TRBV29-1	-	TRBJ1-4	-	CSVRRVGTEKLFF	TGCAGCGTTAGGCGGGTCGGAACTGAAAAACTGTTTTTT
TRBV9	TRBD2	TRBJ2-1	-	CASSPTVTSGGGNEQFF	TGTGCCAGCAGCCCCACGGTGACTAGCGGGGGAGGCAATGAGCAGTTCTTC
TRBV6-1	-	TRBJ2-1	-	CASRAQVSGLYEQFF	TGTGCCAGCAGAGCCCAAGTCTCTGGTCTCTATGAGCAGTTCTTC
TRBV6-6	-	TRBJ1-5	-	CASSYREVQPQHF	TGTGCCAGCAGTTACCGTGAGGTCCAGCCCCAGCATTTT
TRBV9	TRBD2	TRBJ2-1	-	CASSVARGGPSNEQFF	TGTGCCAGCAGCGTAGCTCGGGGGGGCCCTTCGAATGAGCAGTTCTTC
TRBV5-4	-	TRBJ1-1	-	CASIDQRSAEAFF	TGTGCCAGCATAGATCAGAGAAGCGCTGAAGCTTTCTTT
TRBV5-1	-	TRBJ1-5	-	CASSLGTVSNQPQHF	TGCGCCAGCAGCTTGGGGACAGTTAGCAATCAGCCCCAGCATTTT
TRBV5-1	-	TRBJ2-7	-	CASSPGGTYEQYF	TGCGCCAGCAGCCCTGGGGGGACCTACGAGCAGTACTTC
TRBV4-1	-	TRBJ1-2	-	CASSHLQGLNYGYTF	TGCGCCAGCAGCCACCTACAGGGATTGAACTATGGCTACACCTTC
TRBV28	-	TRBJ1-1	-	CASSFPLLSGNEAFF	TGTGCCAGCAGTTTTCCTCTCCTTAGCGGTAATGAAGCTTTCTTT
TRBV28	-	TRBJ1-1	-	CASSLRLTEAFF	TGTGCCAGCAGTTTGCGGCTCACTGAAGCTTTCTTT
TRBV19	TRBD1	TRBJ1-1	-	CASSIISTGISEAFF	TGTGCCAGTAGTATTATTTCGACAGGGATCTCTGAAGCTTTCTTT
TRBV6-6	TRBD2	TRBJ2-3	-	CASRLAGATDTQYF	TGTGCCAGCAGACTAGCGGGGGCCACAGATACGCAGTATTTT
TRBV7-6	TRBD1	TRBJ2-3	-	CASSPTWTGNTDTQYF	TGTGCCAGCAGCCCGACATGGACAGGAAACACAGATACGCAGTATTTT
TRBV7-6	TRBD2	TRBJ2-1	-	CASSPGLAGALYNEQFF	TGTGCCAGCAGCCCGGGACTAGCGGGGGCCCTATACAATGAGCAGTTCTTC
TRBV11-2	TRBD1	TRBJ1-2	few	CASSTPGQDYGYTF	TGTGCCAGCAGCACTCCGGGACAGGACTATGGCTACACCTTC
TRBV5-1	TRBD2	TRBJ2-5	few	CASSPGGSQETQYF	TGCGCCAGCAGCCCCGGGGGGTCACAAGAGACCCAGTACTTC
TRBV27	-	TRBJ1-1	-	CASSNTVRNTEAFF	TGTGCCAGCTCTAATACCGTTCGGAACACTGAAGCTTTCTTT